Detailed here is one T cell receptor (beta chain). The antigen remains unidentified. Germline lookup yields CDR1 SGHNT and CDR2 YYREEE (reference sequence). The CDR3 runs to 11 residues. Trimming shortened V by 4 bases and J by 10 bases, and 11 bases separated the two germline ends. These data belong to a study of T cell responses to AZD1222 COVID-19 vaccine. Regarding the study as a whole: Repertoires were obtained solely post-peak T cell response. CD4 TCRs associated with vaccination spanned spike, dominating at 160-218 and 743-854. Within unmutated variant regions lay the reported targets of nearly half of spike-specific TCRs.

Data came from immunoSEQ multiplex PCR; TCRdb stores just in-frame clones and leaves some out. The table includes about 160,000 clones, 88% detected once. The chain combines TRBV5-4 with TRBJ1-1; D is ambiguous. The receptor comes from an adult who received the AZD1222 COVID-19 vaccine. The sequencing here drew on peripheral blood, taken 28 days after the second AZD1222 dose. The CDR3 sequence is CASSHLGSAFF. CDR3 sequence (DNA): TGTGCCAGCAGCCACCTGGGATCAGCTTTCTTT.